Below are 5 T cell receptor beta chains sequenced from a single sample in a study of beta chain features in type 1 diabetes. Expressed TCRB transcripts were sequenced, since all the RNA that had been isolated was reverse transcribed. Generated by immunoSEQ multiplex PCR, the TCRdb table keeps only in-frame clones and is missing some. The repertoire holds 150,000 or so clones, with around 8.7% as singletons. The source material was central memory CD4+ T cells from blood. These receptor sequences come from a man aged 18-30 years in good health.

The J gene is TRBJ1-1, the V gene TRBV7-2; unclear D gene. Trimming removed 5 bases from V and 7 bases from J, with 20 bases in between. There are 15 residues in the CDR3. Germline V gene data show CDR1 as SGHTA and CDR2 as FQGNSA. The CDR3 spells CASSLTSGAQYEAFF. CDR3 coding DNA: TGTGCCAGCAGCCTGACCTCGGGAGCACAGTATGAAGCTTTCTTT.

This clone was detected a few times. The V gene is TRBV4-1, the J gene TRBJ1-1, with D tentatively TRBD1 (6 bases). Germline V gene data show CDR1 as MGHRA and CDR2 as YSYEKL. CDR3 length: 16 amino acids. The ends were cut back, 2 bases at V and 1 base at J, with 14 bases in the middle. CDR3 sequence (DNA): TGCGCCAGCAGCCAAACGACAGGTTCAAAGAACACTGAAGCTTTCTTT. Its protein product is CASSQTTGSKNTEAFF.

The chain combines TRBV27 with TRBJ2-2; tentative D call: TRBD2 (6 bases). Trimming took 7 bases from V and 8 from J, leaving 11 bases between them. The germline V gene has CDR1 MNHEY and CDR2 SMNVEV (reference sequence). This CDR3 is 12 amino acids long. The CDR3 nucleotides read TGTGCCAGCAACAACGGGGGTGGGGAGCTGTTTTTT. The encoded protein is CASNNGGGELFF.

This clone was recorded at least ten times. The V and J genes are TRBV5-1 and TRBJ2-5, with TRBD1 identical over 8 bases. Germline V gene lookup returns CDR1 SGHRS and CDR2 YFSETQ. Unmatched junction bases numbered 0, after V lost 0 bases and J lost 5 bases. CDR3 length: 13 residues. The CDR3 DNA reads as TGCGCCAGCAGCTTGGGGACAGGGGAGACCCAGTACTTC. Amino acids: CASSLGTGETQYF.

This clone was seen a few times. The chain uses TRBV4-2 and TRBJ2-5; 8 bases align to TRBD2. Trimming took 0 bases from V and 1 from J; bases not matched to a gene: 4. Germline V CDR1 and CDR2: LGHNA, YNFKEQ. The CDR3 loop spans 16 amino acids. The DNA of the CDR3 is TGTGCCAGCAGCCAAGATGGAGCGGGGGCCCAAGAGACCCAGTACTTC. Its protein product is CASSQDGAGAQETQYF.